This TCR beta chain is drawn from a study of T cells after yellow fever vaccination. General study results and limits: Abundant clonotypes from the bulk population could contaminate FACS-sorted repertoires. Reappearing after the booster were most of the clones from primary vaccination (around 95% CD4, 88% CD8).

The study made its TCR cDNA through 5'RACE template switching. That step introduced a universal primer site along with UMIs. TCRdb reprocessed the 5' RACE reads via MiXCR and lists one record per CDR3 protein. Of roughly 500,000 distinct CDR3 sequences detected, 15% to 20% appear once; the ten largest clones hold 13% to 15%. This clonotype was observed a handful of times. Its antigen remains unidentified. This clonotype was obtained from a man aged 25 to 45 who received the YFV17D yellow fever vaccine. The sample here was PBMCs, taken 15 days after the yellow fever booster vaccination.

Here the CDR3 reads CSASSNANPSSYNEQFF. CDR3 DNA sequence: TGCAGTGCTAGCTCTAACGCCAACCCGAGCTCCTACAATGAGCAGTTCTTC. The V call is TRBV20-1, the J call TRBJ2-1; D ambiguous. This CDR3 spans 17 amino acids. Germline loops: CDR1 DFQATT, CDR2 SNEGSKA (reference sequence). V was cut by 3 bases and J by 0 bases, with 18 bases left in between.